Sequencing of this T cell receptor (beta chain) was carried out in a study of STAT5B mutations in CD4+ large granular lymphocyte leukemia. Study conclusions and caveats: Top patient clones used TRBV06 genes more often: 8/27 versus 2/35 in controls. Patient CD4-sorted repertoires looked more clonal than healthy CD4+ repertoires, even without putative leukemic clones.

V lost 8 bases, J lost 3 bases, and 11 bases lay in between. Germline V lookup: CDR1 SGHAT, CDR2 FQNNGV. This CDR3 is built from 14 residues. Method: immunoSEQ multiplex PCR; TCRdb's copy keeps in-frame clones and lacks some. Of around 35,000 clones listed, around 67% were seen once; the top ten hold 1.5% to 2%. Turning to this clone: Its antigen remains unidentified.

J is TRBJ1-6 and V is TRBV11-2; D possibly corresponds to TRBD1 (6 bases). This clonotype was obtained from a human donor in good health. The sample was CD4+ T cells from blood buffy coats. Here the CDR3 DNA reads TGTGCCAGCGGGAAGGACAGCTATAATTCACCCCTCCACTTT. This codes for CASGKDSYNSPLHF.